This T cell receptor beta chain was obtained from a study of T cells in Graves' hyperthyroidism and ophthalmopathy. Lactation, pregnancy, other autoimmune disease or uncontrolled infection led to exclusion of patients. Amplified regions were TCR beta CDR3 sequences from RNA transcripts. RT-PCR in the first round (using the HTBI primer set) targeted the TCR CDR3. MiXCR was run by TCRdb on the multiplex PCR reads, yielding one entry per CDR3 protein. The sample shows 550,000 to 700,000 distinct CDR3 sequences, about 45% of them seen only once. The study, taken as a whole, reports: Most clonotypes expanded in the thyroid (above 0.001) were also present in blood. The model's output predicted ophthalmopathy at a median of approximately 6.5 months prior to onset. Stable hyperthyroidism and ophthalmopathy were separated using 13 V-J signatures.

Notes on this clonotype: The antigen remains undetermined.

This CDR3 region has 14 residues. Looked up from germline, CDR1 is DFQATT and CDR2 is SNEGSKA (reference sequence). V dropped 4 bases and J dropped 0 bases, with 13 bases sitting between them. V and J are TRBV20-1 and TRBJ2-7, with D possibly being TRBD2 (7 bases). The sequencing sample was made of peripheral blood or thyroid tissue (not recorded which). The TCR was taken from an adult woman with Graves' disease, either hyperthyroidism or ophthalmopathy (not recorded which). CDR3: CSATKRDNSYEQYF. For the CDR3, the DNA is TGCAGTGCTACCAAGCGGGACAACTCCTACGAGCAGTACTTC.